This entry lists 7 T cell receptor beta chains sequenced from one sample in a study of blood T cell repertoires in COVID-19. Here immunoSEQ multiplex PCR was the method, and the copy in TCRdb shows in-frame clones only, minus some. The sample contains around 64,000 clones, roughly 93% of which appear only once. Sequencing used peripheral blood. All receptors come from a human donor in a cohort sampled during active COVID-19.

The chain employs TRBV9 and TRBJ1-1; possible D gene TRBD1, 5 bases. The germline V gene has CDR1 SGDLS and CDR2 YYNGEE. V shed 1 base and J shed 4 bases, with 11 bases lying between them. The CDR3 extends over 14 amino acids. The CDR3 DNA sequence: TGTGCCAGCAGCGTAATGGGGGAGGTCACTGAAGCTTTCTTT. This codes for CASSVMGEVTEAFF.

The chain joins TRBV10-1 to TRBJ2-3; perhaps TRBD2 as D (5 bases). V gave up 2 bases and J gave up 1 base, with 13 bases separating them. This CDR3 is built from 16 residues. From germline, CDR1 is WNHNN and CDR2 SYGVQD (reference sequence). The chain's CDR3 is CASSEMVGAGTDTQYF. As DNA, the CDR3 is TGCGCCAGCAGTGAGATGGTGGGAGCCGGCACAGATACGCAGTATTTT.

The chain carries TRBV4-3 and TRBJ1-2, with D perhaps TRBD1 (5 bases). This CDR3 has 15 amino acids. Trimming left V 1 base short and J 0 bases short, with 9 bases between. The germline V gene has CDR1 LGHNA and CDR2 YSLEER. CDR3: CASSQGATANYGYTF. The CDR3 region has the DNA TGCGCCAGCAGCCAAGGGGCGACAGCTAACTATGGCTACACCTTC.

The chain uses TRBV9 and TRBJ1-1; D is unresolved. V was shortened by 0 bases and J by 0 bases, with 3 bases between the two germline ends. From germline, CDR1 is SGDLS and CDR2 YYNGEE. The CDR3 has 13 amino acids. The CDR3 DNA is TGTGCCAGCAGCGTAGCTTTGAACACTGAAGCTTTCTTT. Translated: CASSVALNTEAFF.

V usage is TRBV4-3 and J usage is TRBJ2-1; TRBD2 agrees at 7 bases. The CDR3 is 15 amino acids. The J segment lost 4 bases and the V segment lost 2 bases, leaving 5 bases of the junction unmatched. Looked up from germline, CDR1 is LGHNA and CDR2 is YSLEER. CDR3 DNA sequence: TGCGCCAGCAGCCAACGGGGCGGGAGTTACAATGAGCAGTTCTTC. As protein: CASSQRGGSYNEQFF.

The chain employs TRBV10-3 and TRBJ1-2; 7 positions match TRBD1. This CDR3 has 14 residues. V was clipped by 1 base and J by 8 bases; unmatched bases: 7. Germline V gene lookup returns CDR1 ENHRY and CDR2 SYGVKD. This CDR3 is CAISEYRGEEGYTF. The CDR3 DNA reads TGTGCCATCAGTGAGTACAGGGGCGAAGAAGGCTACACCTTC.

The rearrangement uses TRBV14 and TRBJ2-2; D might be TRBD1 (5 bases). The CDR3 contains 14 residues. Looked up from germline, CDR1 is SGHDN and CDR2 is FVKESK. V was pared by 1 base and J by 4 bases, with 7 bases between. The CDR3 nucleotides read TGTGCCAGCAGCCAAGTTAGGGGCACCGGGGAGCTGTTTTTT. Translation gives CASSQVRGTGELFF.